This T cell receptor beta chain stems from a study of shared clonotypes between healthy human individuals. Germline CDR1 SEHNR, CDR2 FQNEAQ (reference sequence). CDR3 size: 15 residues. Worth noting for this clone: A far more abundant clone sits one base away, making this likely a read error. The sample has other DNA sequences that encode this CDR3 too.

This table comes from immunoSEQ multiplex PCR, and its TCRdb copy is limited to in-frame clones, with some not included. The table shows around 500,000 clones, with roughly 80% occurring only once. V gene TRBV7-9 combines with J gene TRBJ2-7; the match to TRBD2 covers 7 bases. The specimen sequenced was PBMCs. The sequence came from a woman aged 40 to 50 in good health. Some clones in this sample may be carry-over from other donors' samples. CDR3 loop: CASSLGGGSFGEQYF. The CDR3 nucleotides are TGCGCCAGCAGCTTAGGCGGGGGATCGTTCGGCGAGCAGTACTTC. Variable domain in full (rest from reference TRBV7-9 and TRBJ2-7): DTGVSQNPRHKITKRGQNVTFRCDPISEHNRLYWYRQTLGQGPEFLTYFQNEAQLEKSRLLSDRFSAERPKGSFSTLEIQRTEQGDSAMYLCASSLGGGSFGEQYFGPGTRLTVT.